This is a list of T cell receptor beta chains from one sample in a study of T cell responses to AZD1222 COVID-19 vaccine. Measured with immunoSEQ multiplex PCR; TCRdb has only the in-frame clones, and not every one. The sample has about 68,000 clones; about three quarters are singletons. This specimen was peripheral blood, taken on day 0 of AZD1222 vaccination. Receptor source: an adult in good health. CDR3s include the opening cysteine and the closing phenylalanine or tryptophan. A D gene is named only where the DNA matches it firmly. Clone size appears in some rows only: once, few, many, or a class for an expanded clone.

V gene,D gene,J gene,clone size,CDR3 protein,CDR3 DNA
TRBV4-1,TRBD1,TRBJ2-2,-,CASSQETDRATGELFF,TGCGCCAGCAGCCAAGAAACCGACAGGGCCACCGGGGAGCTGTTTTTT
TRBV12-3/TRBV12-4,-,TRBJ1-5,-,CASAPVGQPQHF,TGTGCCAGCGCCCCGGTGGGTCAGCCCCAGCATTTT
TRBV30,-,TRBJ1-5,-,CAWSFTSGRQPQHF,TGTGCCTGGAGCTTCACCTCGGGGCGCCAGCCCCAGCATTTT
TRBV3-1/TRBV3-2,-,TRBJ2-7,-,CASSQVSYEQYF,TGTGCCAGCAGCCAAGTATCCTACGAGCAGTACTTC
TRBV27,-,TRBJ1-5,-,CASSPATDWSQPQHF,TGTGCCAGCAGTCCCGCGACGGACTGGAGTCAGCCCCAGCATTTT
TRBV7-2,-,TRBJ2-7,-,CASSLARQRTYEQYF,TGTGCCAGCAGCTTAGCCCGACAGCGAACCTACGAGCAGTACTTC
TRBV11-2,TRBD1,TRBJ2-7,-,CASRESGTGTYEQYF,TGTGCCAGCAGGGAAAGTGGGACAGGTACCTACGAGCAGTACTTC
TRBV7-3,TRBD2,TRBJ2-3,-,CASSLNSGGADTQYF,TGTGCCAGCAGCTTAAATAGCGGGGGGGCGGATACGCAGTATTTT
TRBV20-1,-,TRBJ1-6,few,CSAFAVALHF,TGCAGTGCTTTCGCGGTTGCCCTCCACTTT
TRBV19,TRBD1,TRBJ1-5,-,CASRGDSVNQPQHF,TGTGCCAGTAGGGGGGACAGCGTCAATCAGCCCCAGCATTTT
TRBV11-3,-,TRBJ1-3,-,CASSLDGSSGNTIYF,TGTGCCAGCAGCTTAGATGGCAGCTCTGGAAACACCATATATTTT
TRBV7-2,-,TRBJ2-3,-,CASSLNGFRSTDTQYF,TGTGCCAGCAGCTTAAACGGGTTCCGTAGCACAGATACGCAGTATTTT
TRBV7-2,TRBD1,TRBJ1-1,-,CASSTGQATEAFF,TGTGCCAGCAGCACGGGACAGGCCACTGAAGCTTTCTTT
TRBV27,-,TRBJ1-5,once,CASSLRYQVTSNQPQHF,TGTGCCAGCAGTTTAAGGTACCAAGTAACAAGCAATCAGCCCCAGCATTTT
TRBV5-6,TRBD1,TRBJ1-2,-,CASSARQGLGYGYTF,TGTGCCAGCAGCGCTAGACAGGGTCTGGGCTATGGCTACACCTTC
TRBV7-9,-,TRBJ2-7,-,CASSLASQHPYEQYF,TGTGCCAGCAGCTTAGCATCCCAGCACCCCTACGAGCAGTACTTC
TRBV10-1,-,TRBJ1-1,once,CASSPVSGGEAFF,TGCGCCAGCAGTCCCGTTTCGGGGGGGGAAGCTTTCTTT
TRBV10-2,TRBD2,TRBJ2-4,-,CASRGLAGGTLAKNIQYF,TGCGCCAGCAGGGGACTAGCGGGGGGTACACTAGCCAAAAACATTCAGTACTTC
TRBV12-3/TRBV12-4,-,TRBJ2-7,-,CASSFGTGYEQYF,TGTGCCAGCAGTTTTGGCACGGGATACGAGCAGTACTTC
TRBV29-1,-,TRBJ1-1,once,CSVELYTNTEAFF,TGCAGCGTTGAACTGTACACGAACACTGAAGCTTTCTTT
TRBV3-1/TRBV3-2,-,TRBJ1-1,-,CASSQQGQFGTEAFF,TGTGCCAGCAGCCAACAGGGCCAGTTTGGCACTGAAGCTTTCTTT
TRBV5-1,TRBD2,TRBJ2-5,-,CASSLTGLAGGQETQYF,TGCGCCAGCAGCTTAACGGGACTAGCGGGGGGACAAGAGACCCAGTACTTC
TRBV4-3,-,TRBJ2-2,-,CASSQDFSGSGELFF,TGCGCCAGCAGCCAAGATTTTTCGGGGTCCGGGGAGCTGTTTTTT
TRBV19,TRBD2,TRBJ2-3,-,CASSMTGGWPDTQYF,TGTGCCAGTAGTATGACGGGGGGGTGGCCAGATACGCAGTATTTT
TRBV18,-,TRBJ1-4,-,CASSNGAGEEGKLFF,TGTGCCAGCTCCAATGGGGCAGGCGAGGAGGGAAAACTGTTTTTT
TRBV5-1,-,TRBJ2-5,-,CASSLPQETQYF,TGCGCCAGCAGCCTTCCCCAAGAGACCCAGTACTTC
TRBV9,TRBD1,TRBJ1-4,once,CASSVGGQTNEKLFF,TGTGCCAGCAGCGTAGGGGGACAGACTAATGAAAAACTGTTTTTT
TRBV10-3,-,TRBJ1-3,-,CAIRKTPLSGNTIYF,TGTGCCATCAGAAAGACGCCCCTCTCTGGAAACACCATATATTTT
TRBV2,TRBD1,TRBJ2-5,once,CASSSTGAQETQYF,TGTGCCAGCAGTTCGACAGGGGCCCAAGAGACCCAGTACTTC
TRBV10-3,-,TRBJ1-2,-,CATSEGGNYGYTF,TGTGCCACTTCCGAGGGGGGTAACTATGGCTACACCTTC
TRBV7-2,TRBD2,TRBJ2-1,-,CASSRTRLDEQFF,TGTGCCAGCAGCCGGACTAGATTGGATGAGCAGTTCTTC
TRBV28,-,TRBJ2-5,-,CASSTLGATHQETQYF,TGTGCCAGCAGCACCCTAGGTGCGACCCATCAAGAGACCCAGTACTTC
TRBV7-6,-,TRBJ2-5,-,CASSSHRGQETQYF,TGTGCCAGCAGCTCACATCGGGGACAAGAGACCCAGTACTTC
TRBV4-1,-,TRBJ2-6,-,CASSLEEIRSGANVLTF,TGCGCCAGCAGCCTCGAGGAGATTCGCTCTGGGGCCAACGTCCTGACTTTC
TRBV28,-,TRBJ2-3,-,CASGPLDTDTQYF,TGTGCCAGCGGTCCGCTGGACACAGATACGCAGTATTTT
TRBV6-2/TRBV6-3,-,TRBJ2-1,-,CASSLGRTNYNEQFF,TGTGCCAGCAGTTTGGGGCGGACGAACTACAATGAGCAGTTCTTC
TRBV9,TRBD1,TRBJ1-2,few,CASSRGTANYGYTF,TGTGCCAGCAGCCGGGGGACAGCTAACTATGGCTACACCTTC
TRBV27,-,TRBJ1-6,-,CASSLSYNSPLHF,TGTGCCAGCAGTTTATCCTATAATTCACCCCTCCACTTT
TRBV30,TRBD1,TRBJ1-1,-,CAWSWTGGTEAFF,TGTGCCTGGAGTTGGACAGGGGGCACTGAAGCTTTCTTT
TRBV6-4,TRBD1,TRBJ1-2,-,CASSEFVGGFYGYTF,TGTGCCAGCAGTGAATTTGTAGGGGGCTTCTATGGCTACACCTTC
TRBV11-2,-,TRBJ1-1,-,CASSTGPGGAFF,TGTGCCAGCAGTACGGGACCTGGAGGAGCTTTCTTT
TRBV19,-,TRBJ1-4,-,CASSILGPTKLFF,TGTGCCAGTAGTATTCTGGGGCCCACGAAACTGTTTTTT
TRBV14,-,TRBJ2-1,-,CASSQWGALNEQFF,TGTGCCAGCAGCCAGTGGGGGGCTTTAAATGAGCAGTTCTTC
TRBV4-1,TRBD2,TRBJ2-1,-,CASRASGGRSSYNEQFF,TGCGCCAGCAGGGCTAGCGGGGGCCGGAGCTCCTACAATGAGCAGTTCTTC
TRBV10-3,TRBD2,TRBJ2-1,-,CAISESRGESYNEQFF,TGTGCCATCAGTGAGAGCCGGGGGGAATCCTACAATGAGCAGTTCTTC
TRBV5-6,TRBD1,TRBJ1-2,-,CASSLPQTSSRGYGYTF,TGTGCCAGCAGCTTGCCGCAGACGAGCTCCAGGGGGTATGGCTACACCTTC
TRBV7-2,-,TRBJ2-1,-,CASSATYGLRTYNEQFF,TGTGCCAGCAGCGCGACATATGGACTGAGGACCTACAATGAGCAGTTCTTC
TRBV5-4,-,TRBJ2-2,-,CASSQGSMNTGELFF,TGTGCCAGCAGTCAGGGGAGTATGAACACCGGGGAGCTGTTTTTT
TRBV6-5,-,TRBJ2-2,-,CASRGHRTNTGELFF,TGTGCCAGCAGAGGGCACCGCACTAACACCGGGGAGCTGTTTTTT
TRBV14,-,TRBJ1-6,few,CASSLRTANSPLHF,TGTGCCAGCAGCCTACGGACAGCGAATTCACCCCTCCACTTT
TRBV4-1,TRBD1,TRBJ2-7,-,CASSQSGTGGFEQYF,TGCGCCAGCAGCCAATCCGGGACAGGGGGCTTCGAGCAGTACTTC
TRBV18,-,TRBJ1-1,-,CASSLQGLEAFF,TGTGCCAGCTCACTTCAGGGGCTCGAAGCTTTCTTT
TRBV3-1/TRBV3-2,-,TRBJ1-3,-,CASSGTLGNTIYF,TGTGCCAGCAGTGGGACACTCGGAAACACCATATATTTT
TRBV29-1,-,TRBJ2-5,-,CSVVMEKETQYF,TGCAGCGTTGTTATGGAGAAGGAGACCCAGTACTTC
TRBV7-9,-,TRBJ2-7,-,CASSLNGYEQYF,TGTGCCAGCAGCTTAAATGGGTACGAGCAGTACTTC
TRBV30,-,TRBJ1-6,-,CAWSQGRGSPLHF,TGTGCCTGGAGCCAGGGGCGGGGCTCACCCCTCCACTTT